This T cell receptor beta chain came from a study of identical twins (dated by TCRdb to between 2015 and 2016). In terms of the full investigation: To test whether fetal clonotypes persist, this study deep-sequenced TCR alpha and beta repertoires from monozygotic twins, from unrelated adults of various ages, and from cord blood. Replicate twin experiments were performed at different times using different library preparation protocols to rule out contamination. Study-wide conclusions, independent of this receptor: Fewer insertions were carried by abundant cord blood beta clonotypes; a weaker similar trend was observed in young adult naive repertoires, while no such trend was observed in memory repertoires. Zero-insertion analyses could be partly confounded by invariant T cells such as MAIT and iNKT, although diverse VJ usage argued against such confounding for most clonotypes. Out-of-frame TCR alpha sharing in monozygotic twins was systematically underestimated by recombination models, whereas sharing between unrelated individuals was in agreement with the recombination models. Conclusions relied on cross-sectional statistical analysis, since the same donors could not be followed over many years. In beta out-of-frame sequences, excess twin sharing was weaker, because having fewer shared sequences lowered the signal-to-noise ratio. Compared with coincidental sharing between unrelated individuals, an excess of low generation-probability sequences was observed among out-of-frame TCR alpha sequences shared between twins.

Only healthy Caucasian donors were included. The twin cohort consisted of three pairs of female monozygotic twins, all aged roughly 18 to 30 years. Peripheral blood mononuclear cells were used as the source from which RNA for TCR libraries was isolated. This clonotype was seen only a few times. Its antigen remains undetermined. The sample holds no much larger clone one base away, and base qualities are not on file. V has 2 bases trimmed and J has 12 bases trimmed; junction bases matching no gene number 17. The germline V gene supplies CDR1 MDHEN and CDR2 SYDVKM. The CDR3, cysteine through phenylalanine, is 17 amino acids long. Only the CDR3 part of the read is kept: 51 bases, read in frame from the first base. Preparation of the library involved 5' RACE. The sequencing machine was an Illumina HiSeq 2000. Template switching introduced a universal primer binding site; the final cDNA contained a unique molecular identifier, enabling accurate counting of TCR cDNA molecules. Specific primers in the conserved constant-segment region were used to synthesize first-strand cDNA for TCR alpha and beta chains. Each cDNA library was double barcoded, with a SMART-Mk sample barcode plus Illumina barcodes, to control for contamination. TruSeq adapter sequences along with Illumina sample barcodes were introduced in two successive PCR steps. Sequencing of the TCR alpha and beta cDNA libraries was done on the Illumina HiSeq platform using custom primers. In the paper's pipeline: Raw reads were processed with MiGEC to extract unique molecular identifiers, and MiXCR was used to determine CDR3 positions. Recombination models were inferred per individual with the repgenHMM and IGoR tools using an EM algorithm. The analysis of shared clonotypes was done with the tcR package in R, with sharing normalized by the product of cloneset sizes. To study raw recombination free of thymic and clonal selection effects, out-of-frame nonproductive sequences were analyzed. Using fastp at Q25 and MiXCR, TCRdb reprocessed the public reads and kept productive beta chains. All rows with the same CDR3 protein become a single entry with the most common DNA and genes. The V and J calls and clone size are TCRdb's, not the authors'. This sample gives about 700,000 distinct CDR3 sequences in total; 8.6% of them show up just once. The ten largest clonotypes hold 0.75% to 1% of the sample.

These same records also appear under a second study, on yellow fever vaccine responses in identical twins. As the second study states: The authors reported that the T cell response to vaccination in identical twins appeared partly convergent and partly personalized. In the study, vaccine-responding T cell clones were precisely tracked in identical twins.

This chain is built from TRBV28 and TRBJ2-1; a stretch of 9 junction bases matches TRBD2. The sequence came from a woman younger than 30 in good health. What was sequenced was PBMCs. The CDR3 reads CASSLTRGLALPGGQFF. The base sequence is TGTGCCAGCAGTTTAACCCGGGGACTAGCCTTACCGGGCGGGCAGTTCTTC.